These 9 T cell receptor beta chains were all obtained from the same sample, sequenced in a study of T cell responses to AZD1222 COVID-19 vaccine (dated by TCRdb to the early 2020s). Preparation of the library involved the immunoSEQ multiplex PCR assay. The clones in this table, taken by TCRdb from immuneACCESS, are in-frame only. Not every clone is retained; where verified, under half of the shortfall comes from an unresolved V gene, and the cause of the rest is unknown. Across this sample there are about 39,000 clones, with 88% seen only once. The ten largest clonotypes hold roughly 29% of the sample. The time point label of this sample denotes: about 28 days (+/-7) after the second vaccine dose. This specimen's treatment or condition label, per the study, means: meningococcal conjugate vaccine given as trial control. This material consisted of peripheral blood, taken 28 days after the second dose of the MenACWY control vaccine. Receptors were obtained from an adult who received the MenACWY meningococcal vaccine as a control.

Only a few counts were recorded for this clone. The chain joins TRBV5-6 to TRBJ2-1, with D unresolved. The CDR3 is made up of 12 amino acids. Trimming stripped 0 bases from V and 8 bases from J, with 6 bases between. The V gene's germline CDR1 is SGHDT and CDR2 YYEEEE. The CDR3 coding sequence is TGTGCCAGCAGCTTGGAAATGGATGAGCAGTTCTTC. As protein: CASSLEMDEQFF.

The CDR3 spells CASVANYGYTF. The CDR3 region has the DNA TGTGCCAGCGTTGCGAACTATGGCTACACCTTC. V gene TRBV28 combines with J gene TRBJ1-2; D unclear. V was clipped by 8 bases and J by 2 bases, with 6 bases between them. The CDR3 contains 11 residues. CDR1 MDHEN and CDR2 SYDVKM come from the germline V gene.

About this clone: One junction end does not reproduce the germline sequence, and a read error may be involved. The chain carries TRBV6-5 and TRBJ1-5, with D tentatively TRBD1 (6 bases). The CDR3 totals 15 residues. Per the germline V gene, CDR1 is MNHEY and CDR2 is SVGAGI. The CDR3: CASSDSGQGWKPQHF. In DNA form, the CDR3 reads TGTGCCAGCAGTGACTCCGGCCAGGGGTGGAAGCCCCAGCATTTT.

CDR3 bases: TGTGCCATCAGTGAGCTTAAGGACGCTGAAGCTTTCTTT. Its protein product is CAISELKDAEAFF. This sequence joins TRBV10-3 and TRBJ1-1; D not certain. This CDR3 comprises 13 residues. Germline CDR1 is ENHRY and CDR2 is SYGVKD. Deletions cut 2 bases from V and 6 bases from J, with 10 bases between.

This rearrangement joins TRBV2 to TRBJ2-2, with D hard to call. The ends were cut back, 5 bases at V and 1 base at J, with 8 bases in the middle. The germline CDR1 and CDR2 sequences are SNHLY and FYNNEI. This CDR3 is 14 amino acids long. CDR3 residues: CASSRTRNTGELFF. The DNA of the CDR3 is TGTGCCAGCAGTCGGACCCGGAACACCGGGGAGCTGTTTTTT.

Comment on this clone: A junction end diverges from the germline sequence, so it may reflect a read error. V gene TRBV7-7 combines with J gene TRBJ2-3; a possible D gene is TRBD1 (5 bases). Germline V gives CDR1 SSHAT, CDR2 FNYEAQ (reference sequence). This CDR3 has 15 amino acids. The CDR3 nucleotides are TGTGCTAGCAGTCTTGCGACAGCCCCATTCGATACGCAGTATTTT. This encodes CASSLATAPFDTQYF.

V gene TRBV30 combines with J gene TRBJ2-5; D is ambiguous. Trimming left V 0 bases short and J 1 base short, with 3 bases between. Per germline, CDR1 GTSNPN and CDR2 SVGIG (reference sequence). CDR3 size: 12 residues. The CDR3 spells CAWSVAQETQYF. The CDR3 DNA is TGTGCCTGGAGTGTAGCCCAAGAGACCCAGTACTTC.

The rearrangement uses TRBV18 and TRBJ2-7; D ambiguous. Germline V gene lookup returns CDR1 KGHSH and CDR2 LQKENI. Deletions cut 1 base from V and 2 bases from J, with 18 bases between. The length of the CDR3 is 17 residues. CDR3 DNA: TGTGCCAGCTCACCACGCCGTACAGAAGTACCTCCCTACGAGCAGTACTTC. Its translation is CASSPRRTEVPPYEQYF. Supplemented by reference TRBV18 and TRBJ2-7, the full variable domain reads NAGVMQNPRHLVRRRGQEARLRCSPMKGHSHVYWYRQLPEEGLKFMVYLQKENIIDESGMPKERFSAEFPKEGPSILRIQQVVRGDSAAYFCASSPRRTEVPPYEQYFGPGTRLTVT.

V and J are TRBV6-4 and TRBJ2-1; TRBD2 matches 13 bases. CDR3 length equals 22 residues. Germline CDR1 reads MRHNA; CDR2 reads SNTAGT. V lost 1 base to trimming and J lost 6 bases; unmatched junction nucleotides: 21. The CDR3 region is CASSDCLELGLAGLSYLNEQFF. CDR3 nucleotides: TGTGCCAGCAGTGACTGCCTTGAGTTGGGACTAGCGGGACTATCCTACCTCAATGAGCAGTTCTTC.